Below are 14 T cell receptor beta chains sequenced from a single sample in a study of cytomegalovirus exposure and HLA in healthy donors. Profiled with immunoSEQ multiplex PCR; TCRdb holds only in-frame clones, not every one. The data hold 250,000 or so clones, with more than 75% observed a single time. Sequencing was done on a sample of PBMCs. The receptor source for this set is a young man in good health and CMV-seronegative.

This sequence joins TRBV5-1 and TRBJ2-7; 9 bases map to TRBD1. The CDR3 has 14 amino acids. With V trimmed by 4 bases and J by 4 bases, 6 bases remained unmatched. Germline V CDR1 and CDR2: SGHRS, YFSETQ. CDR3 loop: CASSPPGQGYEQYF. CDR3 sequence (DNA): TGCGCCAGCAGCCCCCCGGGACAGGGTTACGAGCAGTACTTC.

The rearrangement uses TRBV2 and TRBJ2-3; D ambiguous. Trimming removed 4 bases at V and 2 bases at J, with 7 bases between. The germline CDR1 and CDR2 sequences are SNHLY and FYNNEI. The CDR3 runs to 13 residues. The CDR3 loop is CASSVEVTDTQYF. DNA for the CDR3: TGTGCCAGCAGTGTTGAGGTCACAGATACGCAGTATTTT.

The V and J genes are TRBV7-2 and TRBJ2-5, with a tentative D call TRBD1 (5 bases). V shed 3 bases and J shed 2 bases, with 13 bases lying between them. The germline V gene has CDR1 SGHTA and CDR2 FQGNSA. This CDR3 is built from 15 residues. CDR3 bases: TGTGCCAGCAGCTTGATCGACAGTTGGCAAGAGACCCAGTACTTC. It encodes CASSLIDSWQETQYF.

This CDR3 reads CASTGTLGNEQFF. CDR3 bases: TGTGCCAGTACCGGGACATTGGGCAATGAGCAGTTCTTC. The chain joins TRBV6-5 to TRBJ2-1, with a weak D call TRBD1 (6 bases). There are 13 residues in the CDR3. V lost 9 bases to trimming and J lost 6 bases, with 15 bases between them. Germline CDR1 reads MNHEY; CDR2 reads SVGAGI.

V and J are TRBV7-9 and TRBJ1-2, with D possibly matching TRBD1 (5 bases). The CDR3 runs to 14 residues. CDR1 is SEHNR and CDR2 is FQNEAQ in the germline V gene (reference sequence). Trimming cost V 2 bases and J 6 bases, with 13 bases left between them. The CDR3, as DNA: TGTGCCAGCAGCTTATCCAGGGCCGAGGATGGCTACACCTTC. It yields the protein CASSLSRAEDGYTF.

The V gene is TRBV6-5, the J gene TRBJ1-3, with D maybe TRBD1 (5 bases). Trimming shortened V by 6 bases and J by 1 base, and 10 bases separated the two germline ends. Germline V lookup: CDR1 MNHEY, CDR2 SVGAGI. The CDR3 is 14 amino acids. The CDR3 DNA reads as TGTGCCAGCAGGAAAACAGGTTCTGGAAACACCATATATTTT. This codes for CASRKTGSGNTIYF.

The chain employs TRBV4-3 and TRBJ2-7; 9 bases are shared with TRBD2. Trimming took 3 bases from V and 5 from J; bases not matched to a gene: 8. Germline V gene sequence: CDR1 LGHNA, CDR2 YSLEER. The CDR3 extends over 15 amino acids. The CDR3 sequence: CASSQIAGDFDEQYF. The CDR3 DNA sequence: TGCGCCAGCAGCCAGATAGCGGGAGATTTCGACGAGCAGTACTTC.

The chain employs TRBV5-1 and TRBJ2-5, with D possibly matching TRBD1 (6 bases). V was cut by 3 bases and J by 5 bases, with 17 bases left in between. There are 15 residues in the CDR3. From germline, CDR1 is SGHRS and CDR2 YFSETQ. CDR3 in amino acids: CASSSDGTKVETQYF. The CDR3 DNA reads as TGCGCCAGCAGCTCGGACGGGACAAAAGTGGAGACCCAGTACTTC.

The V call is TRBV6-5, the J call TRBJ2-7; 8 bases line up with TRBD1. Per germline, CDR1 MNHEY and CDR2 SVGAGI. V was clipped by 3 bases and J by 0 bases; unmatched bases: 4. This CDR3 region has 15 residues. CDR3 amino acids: CASSYVQGASYEQYF. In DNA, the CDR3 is TGTGCCAGCAGTTATGTTCAGGGGGCCTCCTACGAGCAGTACTTC.

This CDR3 reads CASSAQPGHILGETQYF. The CDR3 DNA sequence: TGTGCCAGCAGCGCCCAACCGGGACACATCTTGGGGGAGACCCAGTACTTC. The chain links TRBV5-6 to TRBJ2-5; D is perhaps TRBD1 (6 bases). V was trimmed by 4 bases and J by 5 bases, leaving 24 bases between them. CDR1 SGHDT and CDR2 YYEEEE come from the germline V gene. CDR3 length: 17 amino acids. Variable domain in full (rest from reference TRBV5-6 and TRBJ2-5): DAGVTQSPTHLIKTRGQQVTLRCSPKSGHDTVSWYQQALGQGPQFIFQYYEEEERQRGNFPDRFSGHQFPNYSSELNVNALLLGDSALYLCASSAQPGHILGETQYFGPGTRLLVL.

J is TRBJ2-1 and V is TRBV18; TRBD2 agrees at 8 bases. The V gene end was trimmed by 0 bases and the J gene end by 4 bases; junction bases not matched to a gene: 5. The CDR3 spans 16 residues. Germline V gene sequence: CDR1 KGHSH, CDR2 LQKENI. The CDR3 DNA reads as TGTGCCAGCTCACCACCGGCGGGAGGATGGTACAATGAGCAGTTCTTC. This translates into CASSPPAGGWYNEQFF.

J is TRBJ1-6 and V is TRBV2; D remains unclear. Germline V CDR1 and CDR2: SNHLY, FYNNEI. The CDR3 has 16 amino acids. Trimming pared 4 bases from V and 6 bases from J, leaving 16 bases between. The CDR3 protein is CASSVVSPRGNSPLHF. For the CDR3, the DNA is TGTGCCAGCAGTGTGGTCAGCCCGAGAGGTAATTCACCCCTCCACTTT.

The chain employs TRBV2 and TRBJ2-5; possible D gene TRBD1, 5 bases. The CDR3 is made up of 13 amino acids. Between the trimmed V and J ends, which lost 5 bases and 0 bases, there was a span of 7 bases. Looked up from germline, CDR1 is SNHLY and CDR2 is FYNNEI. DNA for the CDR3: TGTGCCAGCAGTCTAGGGGACCAAGAGACCCAGTACTTC. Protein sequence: CASSLGDQETQYF.

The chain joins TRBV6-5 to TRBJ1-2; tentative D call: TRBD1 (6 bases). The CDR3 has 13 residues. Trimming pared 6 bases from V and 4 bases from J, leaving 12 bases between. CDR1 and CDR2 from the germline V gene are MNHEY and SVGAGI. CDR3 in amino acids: CASRPTGFYGYTF. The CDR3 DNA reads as TGTGCCAGCAGACCCACAGGGTTCTATGGCTACACCTTC.